This T cell receptor (beta chain) was documented in a study of T cell responses to AZD1222 COVID-19 vaccine. The data were produced by immunoSEQ multiplex PCR, yet TCRdb's version contains in-frame clones alone and is incomplete. This repertoire shows around 130,000 clones, roughly 85% found once; its top ten account for roughly 8%. In this sample, this clone turned up a few times. The V gene's germline CDR1 is MGHDK and CDR2 SYGVNS. The V end lost 3 bases, the J end lost 4 bases, and 10 bases lay between the germline ends. This CDR3 has 13 amino acids. The source material was peripheral blood, sampled on day 0 of AZD1222 vaccination. The clonotype was recovered from an adult in good health. The V gene is TRBV25-1, the J gene TRBJ2-7; D ambiguous. This CDR3 reads CASSEGYRYEQYF. Written as DNA, the CDR3 is TGTGCCAGCAGTGAGGGATACAGATACGAGCAGTACTTC.